This T cell receptor beta chain was retrieved from a study of cytomegalovirus exposure and HLA in healthy donors. Study results and caveats: In an earlier analysis, most TCR beta V segments were productive about 87% or about 30% of the time.

This CDR3 has 14 amino acids. CDR1 and CDR2 from the germline V gene are MDHEN and SYDVKM. Trimming removed 7 bases from V and 7 bases from J, with 16 bases in between. Concerning this clone: What it binds is unknown.

The PCR was carried out with 60 Vbeta primers and 13 Jbeta primers. This table comes from immunoSEQ multiplex PCR, and its TCRdb copy is limited to in-frame clones, with some not included. This sample yields some 160,000 clones, of which approximately 84% are seen a single time; about 2.5% belongs to the top ten. The rearrangement joins TRBV28 to TRBJ1-4; unclear D gene. This TCR came from a man aged 30 to 45 in good health and CMV-seropositive. The sequenced sample consisted of PBMCs. This CDR3 reads CASIRAGTGEKLFF. The CDR3 DNA is TGTGCCAGCATCAGAGCGGGAACGGGTGAAAAACTGTTTTTT. Full variable domain (remainder filled in from reference TRBV28 and TRBJ1-4): DVKVTQSSRYLVKRTGEKVFLECVQDMDHENMFWYRQDPGLGLRLIYFSYDVKMKEKGDIPEGYSVSREKKERFSLILESASTNQTSMYLCASIRAGTGEKLFFGSGTQLSVL.